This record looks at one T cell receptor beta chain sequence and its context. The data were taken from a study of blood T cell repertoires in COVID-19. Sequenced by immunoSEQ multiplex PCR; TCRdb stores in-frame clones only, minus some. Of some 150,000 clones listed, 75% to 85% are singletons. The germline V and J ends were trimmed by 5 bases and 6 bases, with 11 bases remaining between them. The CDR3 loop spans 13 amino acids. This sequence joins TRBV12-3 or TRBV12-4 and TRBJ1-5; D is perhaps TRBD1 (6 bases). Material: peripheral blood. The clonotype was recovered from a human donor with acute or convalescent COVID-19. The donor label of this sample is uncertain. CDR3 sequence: CASSPGTSQPQHF. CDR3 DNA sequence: TGTGCCAGCAGTCCCGGGACAAGTCAGCCCCAGCATTTT.